This record concerns one T cell receptor beta chain sequence. Its antigen is currently unknown. Per the germline V gene, CDR1 is MNHEY and CDR2 is SVGAGI. Trimming took off 7 bases at V and 7 bases at J, with 17 bases between the two ends. The CDR3 is 14 residues long. One heparinised draw of blood, averaging around 120 mL, came from each donor. All of the sorted populations showed purity greater than 95%. Expressed TCRB transcripts were sequenced because the entire RNA isolate underwent reverse transcription. Sequenced by immunoSEQ multiplex PCR; TCRdb stores in-frame clones only, minus some. The table includes under 850,000 clones, 13% detected once. These data come from a study of beta chain features in type 1 diabetes. Points from the study as a whole: Moderately but significantly shorter TCRB CDR3s were found in Type 1 diabetes patients in all four CD4+ subsets. A potential PCR bias toward shorter templates would be equal in patient and control samples. Diminished insertions and augmented deletions at VDJ junctions characterized type 1 diabetes patients.

The sample taken for sequencing was naive CD4+ T cells from blood. The clonotype was recovered from a man between 18 and 35 years old with type 1 diabetes. V is TRBV6-5 and J is TRBJ2-1; D may be TRBD1 (6 bases). The CDR3 bases are TGTGCCAGCAACAGGGCCGCTCAGGGTAATGAGCAGTTCTTC. Translating gives CASNRAAQGNEQFF.